Presented here are 11 T cell receptor beta chains from one specimen sequenced in a study of blood T cells in healthy people across ages. PCR was performed a second time for roughly 7 to 11 cycles using a sample-barcoded 5' primer and a J-beta primer mix. Each CDR3 protein gets one entry after TCRdb re-called the 5' RACE reads with MiXCR. The repertoire holds hundreds of thousands of distinct CDR3 sequences, with 20% to 25% as singletons. Source material: blood. The receptors here all came from a man between 65 and 79 years old in good health.

This chain connects TRBV3-1 to TRBJ2-5; 10 positions agree with TRBD2. CDR3 size: 17 residues. Germline CDR1 LGHDT, CDR2 YNNKEL (reference sequence). V lost 2 bases, J lost 1 base, and 7 bases stayed unmatched. Here the CDR3 DNA reads TGTGCCAGCAGCCAACCTGGGACTAGCGTAGCCCAAGAGACCCAGTACTTC. Its protein product is CASSQPGTSVAQETQYF.

A few counts support this clonotype. The chain joins TRBV6-1 to TRBJ2-5; tentative D call: TRBD2 (6 bases). The germline V and J ends were trimmed by 4 bases and 5 bases, with 17 bases remaining between them. The CDR3 extends over 15 amino acids. Germline CDR1 reads MNHNS; CDR2 reads SASEGT. The CDR3 DNA follows: TGTGCCAGCAGTGGATACACCTCCCGGGGGGAGACCCAGTACTTC. This translates into CASSGYTSRGETQYF.

The rearrangement joins TRBV2 to TRBJ2-7; D is possibly TRBD1 (5 bases). The V end lost 6 bases, the J end lost 0 bases, and 15 bases lay between the germline ends. The germline gives CDR1 SNHLY, CDR2 FYNNEI. CDR3 length equals 15 residues. CDR3 loop: CASRKTVLLSYEQYF. CDR3 nucleotide sequence: TGTGCCAGCAGAAAGACAGTCCTTCTCTCCTACGAGCAGTACTTC. The complete variable domain, with remaining parts taken from reference TRBV2 and TRBJ2-7, reads EPEVTQTPSHQVTQMGQEVILRCVPISNHLYFYWYRQILGQKVEFLVSFYNNEISEKSEIFDDQFSVERPDGSNFTLKIRSTKLEDSAMYFCASRKTVLLSYEQYFGPGTRLTVT.

This clonotype came up many times. This chain uses TRBV28 with TRBJ2-5; D gene uncertain. There are 11 residues in the CDR3. The V gene lost 3 bases and the J gene lost 7 bases, with 6 bases spanning the gap. Germline V gene data show CDR1 as MDHEN and CDR2 as SYDVKM. CDR3 residues: CASSLLATQYF. The CDR3, as DNA: TGTGCCAGCAGTTTGCTCGCGACCCAGTACTTC.

The V and J genes are TRBV28 and TRBJ2-4; D might be TRBD2 (6 bases). Germline assignment: CDR1 MDHEN and CDR2 SYDVKM. The CDR3 has 13 residues. V gave up 2 bases and J gave up 9 bases, with 11 bases separating them. The CDR3 DNA sequence: TGTGCCAGCAGTTTAGGGACTGGGGGCATTCAGTACTTC. It is translated as CASSLGTGGIQYF.

The chain has TRBV5-6 and TRBJ2-3; D is uncertain. Trimming cost V 0 bases and J 1 base, with 15 bases left between them. In germline, CDR1 is SGHDT, CDR2 YYEEEE. The CDR3 runs 17 residues. DNA of the CDR3: TGTGCCAGCAGCTTGGGGGCCCTCCTTGGGGGCACAGATACGCAGTATTTT. This encodes CASSLGALLGGTDTQYF.

This clonotype was seen at least ten times. The rearrangement joins TRBV5-6 to TRBJ1-5; D is perhaps TRBD1 (6 bases). Looked up from germline, CDR1 is SGHDT and CDR2 is YYEEEE. V was shortened by 4 bases and J by 0 bases, with 8 bases between the two germline ends. The CDR3 runs 14 residues. CDR3 sequence (DNA): TGTGCCAGCAGCGGACAGAATAGCAATCAGCCCCAGCATTTT. Its translation: CASSGQNSNQPQHF.

This clonotype was detected ten times or more. This chain connects TRBV11-2 to TRBJ2-5; TRBD2 agrees at 8 bases. The CDR3 has 16 amino acids. Unmatched junction bases numbered 10, after V lost 5 bases and J lost 2 bases. CDR1 is SGHAT and CDR2 is FQNNGV in the germline V gene. The chain's CDR3 is CASSPTGTSTQETQYF. In nucleotides, the CDR3 is TGTGCCAGCAGCCCAACCGGGACTAGTACGCAAGAGACCCAGTACTTC.

This clonotype was seen a handful of times. The chain carries TRBV16 and TRBJ1-4, with 9 nucleotides matching TRBD1. In germline, CDR1 is KGHSY, CDR2 FQNENV. This CDR3 comprises 15 residues. V was clipped by 2 bases and J by 8 bases; unmatched bases: 6. The CDR3 protein is CASSQRTGAGEKLFF. The CDR3 nucleotides are TGTGCCAGCAGCCAACGGACAGGGGCCGGGGAAAAACTGTTTTTT.

The chain combines TRBV9 with TRBJ2-7; 7 bases match TRBD2. V was clipped by 0 bases and J by 1 base; unmatched bases: 4. Germline V lookup: CDR1 SGDLS, CDR2 YYNGEE. CDR3 length: 15 residues. The CDR3 here is CASSVAASGSYEQYF. DNA of the CDR3: TGTGCCAGCAGCGTAGCGGCTAGCGGATCCTACGAGCAGTACTTC.

The gene calls are TRBV12-3 or TRBV12-4 and TRBJ2-7; weak D call: TRBD2 (6 bases). The CDR3 has 14 residues. V lost 1 base and J 3 bases, leaving 10 bases between the germline ends. In DNA, the CDR3 is TGTGCCAGCAGTTTAGGGACTATTGACTACGAGCAGTACTTC. Its protein product is CASSLGTIDYEQYF.